This T cell receptor beta chain was identified in a study of blood T cell repertoires in COVID-19 (TCRdb year 2020). General notes on the study: Samples covering the acute and convalescent phases of COVID-19 were provided by collaborators in the United States, Italy and Spain. Deeply sampled blood TCRbeta repertoires from subjects exposed to, actively infected with, or recovered from COVID-19 were included in the dataset. Sample metadata almost always included a de-identified subject ID, COVID-19 status, age in years and sex. The samples were drawn from two sources: the first 160 participants of the ongoing ImmuneRACE study, and over 1,000 subjects contributed by 6 global collaborators. The prospective study material was composed of cDNA or gDNA derived from T cells, B-cell-depleted T cells, or PBMCs. The repertoires were released in a freely available public database meant as a resource for research on the immune response to SARS-CoV-2. Where available, HLA class I and class II types were taken from metadata supplied by the sample provider and were not determined by assay-based typing.

The research as a whole found: The amount of clinical and demographic metadata varied by source and participant and was provided uncurated.

At one collaborating source in Seattle, patients were enrolled during active infection and were followed longitudinally through the course of disease. Each collaborating institution followed its own protocols to collect whole blood in K2EDTA tubes. For TCRbeta analysis, collaborator samples were shipped as frozen whole blood, as isolated PBMCs, or as DNA extracted from either sample type. The immunoSEQ Assay, a bias-controlled multiplex PCR, was used to amplify TCRbeta CDR3 regions from genomic DNA. In the authors' own workflow: The number of nucleated cells in each sample was estimated by amplification of reference gene primers within the assay. To quantify the absolute abundance of each unique TCRbeta CDR3 rearrangement, sequence reads were collapsed and filtered. Productive Simpson clonality was computed per sample as the square root of Simpson's diversity index over productive rearrangements. The source is immuneACCESS, and TCRdb retained only in-frame sequences with V and J called. Part of the clones is not carried over; for the studies checked, unresolved V genes explain less than half of this, and the remainder is unexplained. The V and J calls and clone size come from that table; D and trimming were worked out from the DNA. This sample lists about 180,000 clones; over 80% were detected once. The top ten constitute about 7.1% of the sample.

CDR1 and CDR2, per the germline V gene, are MNHEY and SVGAGI. Germline trimming amounts to 2 bases on V and 5 bases on J, with 0 as the count of junction bases outside the gene matches. The CDR3 runs 13 amino acids, cysteine and phenylalanine included. The read is trimmed to its CDR3 DNA, 39 bases read in frame from base 1. Notes on this clone: Its antigen target is currently unknown. No much larger clonotype is one base removed from it; base qualities were not supplied.

Sequencing was carried out using peripheral blood. The rearrangement joined TRBV6-5 to TRBJ2-1, and 7 bases in between align with TRBD2. This receptor was obtained from an older woman with COVID-19, enrolled during active disease. The CDR3 protein is CASSYGTNNEQFF. Read as DNA, the sequence is TGTGCCAGCAGTTACGGGACTAACAATGAGCAGTTCTTC.